The 26 T cell receptor beta chains reported below all come from one sample, sequenced in a study of shared clonotypes between healthy human individuals. Profiling relied on immunoSEQ multiplex PCR, and the TCRdb table lists in-frame clones only, not all of them. The sample consists of around 2,000,000 clones, roughly 94% of them appearing once. Specimen: naive CD4+ T cells sorted from blood. The subset: CD45RA+ positively selected. Receptors originate from a man aged 18 to 29 in good health.

The chain is built from TRBV28 and TRBJ1-1; the D is unclear. V was shortened by 9 bases and J by 6 bases, with 17 bases between the two germline ends. The CDR3 loop spans 13 amino acids. Germline V gene lookup returns CDR1 MDHEN and CDR2 SYDVKM. The CDR3 bases are TGTGCCAGTTGTCGACCGGAGCGGCCTGAAGCTTTCTTT. It translates to CASCRPERPEAFF. Supplemented by reference TRBV28 and TRBJ1-1, the full variable domain reads DVKVTQSSRYLVKRTGEKVFLECVQDMDHENMFWYRQDPGLGLRLIYFSYDVKMKEKGDIPEGYSVSREKKERFSLILESASTNQTSMYLCASCRPERPEAFFGQGTRLTVV.

The gene calls are TRBV29-1 and TRBJ1-5, with 11 bases identical to TRBD1. CDR3 length: 13 amino acids. J was trimmed by 6 bases and V by 7 bases; bases with no gene match: 5. Germline V gives CDR1 SQVTM, CDR2 ANQGSEA. As DNA, the CDR3 is TGCAGCGCCACTGGGACAGGGGGTCAGCCCCAGCATTTT. It specifies CSATGTGGQPQHF.

The chain combines TRBV27 with TRBJ1-2; D call uncertain. Germline CDR1 reads MNHEY; CDR2 reads SMNVEV (reference sequence). The CDR3 is 14 residues long. V shed 3 bases and J shed 2 bases, with 10 bases lying between them. In DNA form, the CDR3 reads TGTGCCAGCAGTTTTAGGCAGACCAACTATGGCTACACCTTC. It codes for CASSFRQTNYGYTF.

This chain joins TRBV6-6 and TRBJ2-4; 11 bases line up with TRBD1. The germline CDR1 and CDR2 sequences are MNHNY and SVGAGI (reference sequence). This CDR3 contains 14 residues. The V gene end was trimmed by 5 bases and the J gene end by 6 bases; junction bases not matched to a gene: 3. The CDR3 coding sequence is TGTGCCAGCAGTATCGGGACAGGGGGAAACATTCAGTACTTC. Amino acids: CASSIGTGGNIQYF.

The chain joins TRBV11-1 to TRBJ2-7; TRBD1 matches 7 bases. CDR1 and CDR2 (germline): SGHAT, FQDESV (reference sequence). This CDR3 region has 15 residues. V shed 5 bases, J shed 6 bases, and the junction held 13 bases outside the gene matches. CDR3 in DNA: TGTGCCAGCAGCCAACAGGGGTCCACCAGTGGCGAGCAGTACTTC. It translates to CASSQQGSTSGEQYF.

This chain links TRBV5-1 with TRBJ2-5, with 9 bases aligning to TRBD1. The V gene end was trimmed by 6 bases and the J gene end by 5 bases; junction bases not matched to a gene: 11. The germline gives CDR1 SGHRS, CDR2 YFSETQ. The CDR3 runs 15 residues. CDR3 protein: CASTIGQGWSETQYF. The CDR3 nucleotides read TGCGCCAGCACCATTGGACAGGGGTGGTCGGAGACCCAGTACTTC.

The chain recombines TRBV7-9 with TRBJ1-2; D not resolved. Germline V gene lookup returns CDR1 SEHNR and CDR2 FQNEAQ (reference sequence). Between the trimmed V and J ends, which lost 3 bases and 1 base, there was a span of 9 bases. The CDR3 is 14 residues long. CDR3 region: CASSFNSYNYGYTF. The CDR3 nucleotides read TGTGCCAGCAGCTTTAACAGCTATAACTATGGCTACACCTTC.

The chain combines TRBV5-1 with TRBJ1-4; TRBD1 aligns across 8 bases. The V gene end was trimmed by 2 bases and the J gene end by 8 bases; junction bases not matched to a gene: 8. CDR3 length: 15 amino acids. The germline CDR1 and CDR2 sequences are SGHRS and YFSETQ. This CDR3 is CASSLRTGIREKLFF. In DNA form, the CDR3 reads TGCGCCAGCAGCTTAAGGACAGGGATTCGAGAAAAACTGTTTTTT.

V usage is TRBV14 and J usage is TRBJ2-7; maybe TRBD1 (6 bases). Looked up from germline, CDR1 is SGHDN and CDR2 is FVKESK. The CDR3 has 16 amino acids. Trimming took off 3 bases at V and 5 bases at J, with 20 bases between the two ends. The CDR3 sequence: CASSQLDPGHVNEQYF. The CDR3, as DNA: TGTGCCAGCAGCCAGCTAGATCCGGGACATGTCAACGAGCAGTACTTC.

Concerning this clone itself: Additional DNA sequences in this sample encode the identical CDR3. V gene TRBV28 combines with J gene TRBJ1-6; a possible D gene is TRBD1 (5 bases). Germline loops: CDR1 MDHEN, CDR2 SYDVKM. Trimming stripped 2 bases from V and 3 bases from J, with 5 bases between. The CDR3 covers 14 residues. CDR3 loop: CASSLDSYNSPLHF. CDR3 in DNA: TGTGCCAGCAGTTTAGACAGCTATAATTCACCCCTCCACTTT.

This clone is a singleton in its sample. V gene TRBV28 combines with J gene TRBJ1-2; TRBD1 aligns across 8 bases. Looked up from germline, CDR1 is MDHEN and CDR2 is SYDVKM. J gave up 4 bases and V 5 bases, and 24 bases lay outside the gene matches. The CDR3 is 20 residues long. CDR3 sequence reads: CASSLRTGMGISAGSYGYTF. CDR3 DNA sequence: TGTGCCAGCAGTCTAAGGACAGGGATGGGGATTTCCGCAGGTAGCTATGGCTACACCTTC.

The chain employs TRBV4-3 and TRBJ2-2; D gene unclear. The V end lost 0 bases, the J end lost 5 bases, and 16 bases lay between the germline ends. The CDR3 is 17 amino acids. Germline-derived CDR1 and CDR2 are LGHNA and YSLEER. The CDR3 reads CASSQDRATAKTGELFF. The DNA of the CDR3 is TGCGCCAGCAGCCAAGACAGAGCAACTGCCAAAACCGGGGAGCTGTTTTTT.

This chain joins TRBV5-1 and TRBJ2-5, with 13 nucleotides matching TRBD2. The CDR3 runs 21 residues. The germline V gene has CDR1 SGHRS and CDR2 YFSETQ. Trimming took 6 bases from V and 4 from J; bases not matched to a gene: 24. The CDR3 bases are TGCGCCAGCATTTCCTCCCCGACTAGCGGGAGGTGGACCCAGAGTGTAGAGACCCAGTACTTC. This sequence encodes CASISSPTSGRWTQSVETQYF.

This clone was recorded once. This rearrangement joins TRBV7-2 to TRBJ2-5; D gene unclear. The V and J ends lost 3 bases and 2 bases respectively, with 10 bases between them. The CDR3 totals 14 residues. Germline assignment: CDR1 SGHTA and CDR2 FQGNSA. The CDR3 spells CASSFGRLQETQYF. The CDR3 coding sequence is TGTGCCAGCAGCTTCGGGCGGTTACAAGAGACCCAGTACTTC. Using reference TRBV7-2 and TRBJ2-5 for the parts outside the CDR3, the full variable domain is GAGVSQSPSNKVTEKGKDVELRCDPISGHTALYWYRQSLGQGLEFLIYFQGNSAPDKSGLPSDRFSAERTGGSVSTLTIQRTQQEDSAVYLCASSFGRLQETQYFGPGTRLLVL.

The chain uses TRBV5-1 and TRBJ2-3; D is unclear. Trimming pared 7 bases from V and 3 bases from J, leaving 15 bases between. There are 14 residues in the CDR3. The germline gives CDR1 SGHRS, CDR2 YFSETQ. CDR3 DNA: TGCGCCAGCTGCCGAGTGGTGGGTACAGATACGCAGTATTTT. This translates into CASCRVVGTDTQYF.

CDR3 DNA sequence: TGTGCCAGCAGCAGCCCGGGACAGGGGAGGAACGAGCAGTACTTC. Protein product: CASSSPGQGRNEQYF. The chain joins TRBV28 to TRBJ2-7; 10 positions agree with TRBD1. CDR1 and CDR2 (germline): MDHEN, SYDVKM. CDR3 length: 15 amino acids. V shed 6 bases and J 5 bases; nucleotides not matched to a gene: 10.

This chain links TRBV2 with TRBJ1-1; a weak D match, TRBD1 (6 bases). V lost 6 bases to trimming and J lost 1 base, with 18 bases between them. Germline CDR1 SNHLY, CDR2 FYNNEI. This CDR3 region has 16 residues. CDR3 protein: CASRPPLGQSNTEAFF. DNA for the CDR3: TGTGCCAGCAGGCCCCCCCTAGGACAGTCGAACACTGAAGCTTTCTTT.

The chain couples TRBV19 to TRBJ2-1; a weak D match, TRBD2 (6 bases). CDR1 and CDR2 (germline): LNHDA, SQIVND (reference sequence). The CDR3 consists of 14 residues. V was trimmed by 1 base and J by 7 bases, leaving 11 bases between them. CDR3 protein: CASSIGGTPNEQFF. CDR3 nucleotide sequence: TGTGCCAGTAGTATAGGTGGGACTCCAAATGAGCAGTTCTTC. The whole variable domain, remainder taken from reference TRBV19 and TRBJ2-1, is DGGITQSPKYLFRKEGQNVTLSCEQNLNHDAMYWYRQDPGQGLRLIYYSQIVNDFQKGDIAEGYSVSREKKESFPLTVTSAQKNPTAFYLCASSIGGTPNEQFFGPGTRLTVL.

The V gene is TRBV30, the J gene TRBJ2-6; D might be TRBD2 (5 bases). V lost 2 bases and J 2 bases, leaving 7 bases between the germline ends. The CDR3 runs to 14 residues. Germline V gene data show CDR1 as GTSNPN and CDR2 as SVGIG (reference sequence). CDR3 nucleotide sequence: TGTGCCTGGAGTCTGGGAGCTGGGGCCAACGTCCTGACTTTC. Protein: CAWSLGAGANVLTF.

A word on this clone: Other DNA sequences within the sample encode an identical CDR3. The chain couples TRBV18 to TRBJ2-1, with D possibly TRBD1 on 5 matching bases. CDR3 length equals 14 residues. CDR1 is KGHSH, CDR2 LQKENI, per germline. Trimming took 3 bases from V and 4 from J, leaving 10 bases between them. In nucleotides, the CDR3 is TGTGCCAGCTCACCGCCAGGGCAGTACAATGAGCAGTTCTTC. Translating gives CASSPPGQYNEQFF.

The chain carries TRBV19 and TRBJ2-2, with unresolved D. The CDR3 length is 14 residues. The V and J ends lost 8 bases and 2 bases respectively, with 12 bases between them. CDR1 and CDR2 from the germline V gene are LNHDA and SQIVND (reference sequence). The CDR3, as DNA: TGTGCCAGTCTCCGGGTAGCCAACACCGGGGAGCTGTTTTTT. It translates to CASLRVANTGELFF.

The V and J genes are TRBV2 and TRBJ1-4; no definite D call. Germline CDR1 SNHLY, CDR2 FYNNEI. Trimming stripped 6 bases from V and 0 bases from J, with 11 bases between. The CDR3 sequence is 15 residues long. CDR3 bases: TGTGCCAGCAGCCCAGACCTCGCAACTAATGAAAAACTGTTTTTT. It encodes CASSPDLATNEKLFF.

The chain recombines TRBV6-6 with TRBJ1-5; 7 nucleotides match TRBD1. The trim removed 6 bases at V and 4 bases at J, leaving 6 bases unmatched. The CDR3 spans 14 residues. Germline loops: CDR1 MNHNY, CDR2 SVGAGI (reference sequence). The CDR3 spells CASRRGTANQPQHF. CDR3 bases: TGTGCCAGCAGACGCGGGACAGCAAATCAGCCCCAGCATTTT.

The J gene is TRBJ2-3, the V gene TRBV4-3; TRBD2 might be the D (5 bases). The length of the CDR3 is 16 residues. The V gene's germline CDR1 is LGHNA and CDR2 YSLEER. V lost 5 bases and J 2 bases, leaving 17 bases between the germline ends. CDR3 nucleotide sequence: TGCGCCAGCAGCTTGATGACTACCAGATCCACAGATACGCAGTATTTT. Amino acids: CASSLMTTRSTDTQYF.

The rearrangement uses TRBV27 and TRBJ1-5, with a possible D match to TRBD1 (6 bases). Germline CDR1 reads MNHEY; CDR2 reads SMNVEV (reference sequence). The V and J ends lost 3 bases and 9 bases respectively, with 21 bases between them. The CDR3 extends over 16 amino acids. CDR3 sequence: CASSFRTPTGFRPQHF. Written as DNA, the CDR3 is TGTGCCAGCAGTTTTAGGACCCCTACAGGGTTTAGGCCCCAGCATTTT.

Of note for this clone: Other DNA sequences in the sample encode the same CDR3. This chain joins TRBV2 and TRBJ1-5, with TRBD1 matching over 10 bases. In germline, CDR1 is SNHLY, CDR2 FYNNEI. With V trimmed by 6 bases and J by 4 bases, 0 bases remained unmatched. CDR3 length: 13 amino acids. The CDR3 region is CASRGQGNQPQHF. For the CDR3, the DNA is TGTGCCAGCAGGGGACAGGGGAATCAGCCCCAGCATTTT.